This TCR beta chain was documented in a study of shared clonotypes between healthy human individuals. Study-level findings and limits: Sequencing of the sorted subsets was shown by rarefaction to be incomplete despite large depth.

In the case of this clone: The antigen is undetermined.

This CDR3 spans 15 amino acids. Germline CDR1 reads SGDLS; CDR2 reads YYNGEE. The V and J ends lost 0 bases and 4 bases respectively, with 11 bases between them. The repertoire was sequenced with immunoSEQ multiplex PCR; TCRdb's copy has only in-frame clones and lacks some. Of 2.5 million or so clones detected, about 92% appear once; the ten largest clones hold around 0.14%. This receptor was obtained from a man aged 18 to 29 in good health. The sequenced sample was naive CD4+ T cells sorted from blood. The subset denotes: CD45RA+ positively selected. J is TRBJ2-1 and V is TRBV9; possible D gene TRBD2, 5 bases. CDR3 bases: TGTGCCAGCAGCGTAGGAGGCGGGTTTTACAATGAGCAGTTCTTC. It codes for CASSVGGGFYNEQFF.